This passage covers 27 T cell receptor beta chains from one sample sequenced in a study of T-cell reconstitution after alpha-beta-depleted transplantation in children. Unique molecular identifiers were incorporated into the prepared TCRbeta library. Each CDR3 protein is one row after TCRdb ran MiXCR on the PCR reads. Here the sample spans fewer than 120,000 distinct CDR3 sequences, about a tenth being singletons. The sample consisted of PBMCs from the stem cell graft donor, taken from the stem cell graft. The source is a human donor who donated a stem cell graft to a child with acute lymphoblastic leukemia.

This clonotype came up once. A much larger clone differs by one base, so this may be a read error. The V call is TRBV5-1, the J call TRBJ2-1; no definite D call. Trimming removed 0 bases at V and 5 bases at J, with 9 bases between. Germline V gives CDR1 SGHRS, CDR2 YFSETQ. The CDR3 extends over 14 amino acids. The CDR3 loop reads CASSLAQLNNEQFF. In DNA form, the CDR3 reads TGCGCCAGCAGCTTGGCCCAGCTGAACAATGAGCAGTTCTTC.

In this sample, this clonotype turned up many times. V is TRBV28 and J is TRBJ2-7; a weak D match, TRBD1 (5 bases). Germline CDR1 and CDR2: MDHEN and SYDVKM. Deletions cut 6 bases from V and 0 bases from J, with 9 bases between. The CDR3 is 13 amino acids. As DNA, the CDR3 is TGTGCCAGCAGGGACATTAGCTCCTACGAGCAGTACTTC. Amino acid sequence: CASRDISSYEQYF.

This clonotype came up many times. The gene calls are TRBV5-1 and TRBJ1-4; TRBD1 matches 8 bases. CDR1 is SGHRS, CDR2 YFSETQ, per germline. The CDR3 contains 15 residues. V trimming: 4 bases; J trimming: 2 bases; junction bases outside the gene matches: 4. The DNA of the CDR3 is TGCGCCAGCAGCCCCCGGACAGGGACTAATGAAAAACTGTTTTTT. It is translated as CASSPRTGTNEKLFF.

About this clonotype: A much larger clone is a single base away; this may be a read error. The genes are TRBV15 and TRBJ2-5, with D perhaps assigned TRBD1 or TRBD2 (6 bases each). This CDR3 region has 15 residues. Germline CDR1 LNHNV, CDR2 YYDKDF (reference sequence). V gave up 1 base and J gave up 5 bases, with 14 bases separating them. For the CDR3, the DNA is TGTGCCACCAGCAGAGGGGGGGCAGGGCAGGAGACCCAGTACTTC. Its protein is CATSRGGAGQETQYF.

At least ten counts were recorded for this clonotype. The CDR3 here is CASSSDRAGELFF. The CDR3 DNA sequence: TGTGCCAGCAGCTCGGACAGGGCCGGGGAGCTGTTTTTT. The chain couples TRBV5-6 to TRBJ2-2; 8 bases are shared with TRBD1. The J segment lost 6 bases and the V segment lost 3 bases, leaving 1 base of the junction unmatched. From germline, CDR1 is SGHDT and CDR2 YYEEEE. CDR3 length: 13 residues. Filled out from reference TRBV5-6 and TRBJ2-2, the complete variable domain reads DAGVTQSPTHLIKTRGQQVTLRCSPKSGHDTVSWYQQALGQGPQFIFQYYEEEERQRGNFPDRFSGHQFPNYSSELNVNALLLGDSALYLCASSSDRAGELFFGEGSRLTVL.

This clonotype was detected ten times or more. The chain has TRBV20-1 and TRBJ2-3; D is undetermined. The germline gives CDR1 DFQATT, CDR2 SNEGSKA (reference sequence). V was pared by 6 bases and J by 0 bases, with 7 bases between. There are 12 residues in the CDR3. The CDR3 sequence is CSAPLSTDTQYF. The CDR3 nucleotides read TGCAGTGCCCCCCTTAGCACAGATACGCAGTATTTT.

The table lists this clonotype with many counts. This rearrangement joins TRBV7-2 to TRBJ2-3, with D perhaps matching TRBD2 (6 bases). CDR1 is SGHTA and CDR2 is FQGNSA in the germline V gene. Trimming shortened V by 2 bases and J by 5 bases, and 11 bases separated the two germline ends. CDR3 length: 14 residues. As DNA, the CDR3 is TGTGCCAGCAGCTTACGGGACTCCCTAGATACGCAGTATTTT. Its protein is CASSLRDSLDTQYF.

In this sample, this clonotype turned up many times. The chain uses TRBV18 and TRBJ2-1, with 8 positions matching TRBD2. In germline, CDR1 is KGHSH, CDR2 LQKENI. The CDR3 is 15 amino acids. V shed 0 bases and J 6 bases; nucleotides not matched to a gene: 4. In DNA form, the CDR3 reads TGTGCCAGCTCACCACCAGCGGGAGCCAGCAATGAGCAGTTCTTC. It translates to CASSPPAGASNEQFF.

This clonotype was counted ten times or more. The chain combines TRBV28 with TRBJ2-2; D is ambiguous. V lost 2 bases and J lost 7, with 14 bases in between. Germline lookup yields CDR1 MDHEN and CDR2 SYDVKM. This CDR3 has 15 residues. The CDR3 bases are TGTGCCAGCAGTTTACCTATCGGTGTGAACGGGGAGCTGTTTTTT. Its translation is CASSLPIGVNGELFF.

This clonotype was found many times. The CDR3 sequence: CASSPRGLAGADTQYF. The CDR3 nucleotides read TGTGCCAGCTCACCCCGGGGACTAGCGGGAGCAGATACGCAGTATTTT. The V gene is TRBV18, the J gene TRBJ2-3; 14 bases fit TRBD2. Germline values: CDR1 KGHSH, CDR2 LQKENI. The length of the CDR3 is 16 residues. V lost 3 bases and J lost 4; bases outside the gene matches: 3.

This clonotype was detected ten times or more. V is TRBV5-1 and J is TRBJ2-5; 10 nucleotides align to TRBD1. In germline, CDR1 is SGHRS, CDR2 YFSETQ. The junction had 3 bases not matched to a gene; V was cut back by 4 bases and J by 0 bases. This CDR3 comprises 15 residues. CDR3 amino acids: CASSGTGEHQETQYF. Written as DNA, the CDR3 is TGCGCCAGCAGCGGGACAGGGGAACACCAAGAGACCCAGTACTTC.

This clonotype was seen repeatedly, ten times or more. The V and J genes are TRBV9 and TRBJ2-1; TRBD2 is a possible D gene (6 bases). The CDR3 has 16 amino acids. CDR1 is SGDLS, CDR2 YYNGEE, per germline. The ends were cut back, 2 bases at V and 0 bases at J, with 12 bases in the middle. The CDR3 spells CASSVRRGSSYNEQFF. CDR3 in DNA: TGTGCCAGCAGCGTCCGTCGGGGGAGCTCCTACAATGAGCAGTTCTTC.

This clonotype was detected many times. The chain uses TRBV5-1 and TRBJ2-2; possible D gene TRBD1, 5 bases. The CDR3 is 16 amino acids. CDR1 and CDR2 from the germline V gene are SGHRS and YFSETQ. The ends were cut back, 1 base at V and 4 bases at J, with 14 bases in the middle. The CDR3 DNA follows: TGCGCCAGCAGCTTGAGGGGAAGGTTAGGCACCGGGGAGCTGTTTTTT. This encodes CASSLRGRLGTGELFF.

J is TRBJ2-1 and V is TRBV5-4, with unresolved D. This CDR3 spans 14 amino acids. Germline CDR1 reads SGHNT; CDR2 reads YYREEE (reference sequence). Deletions cut 0 bases from V and 3 bases from J, with 7 bases between. The CDR3 protein is CASSLGDNYNEQFF. CDR3 bases: TGTGCCAGCAGCTTGGGTGACAACTACAATGAGCAGTTCTTC.

This clonotype occurred many times. J is TRBJ2-5 and V is TRBV20-1; no reliable D call. The length of the CDR3 is 12 residues. Deletions cut 6 bases from V and 2 bases from J, with 10 bases between. Germline-derived CDR1 and CDR2 are DFQATT and SNEGSKA (reference sequence). CDR3 sequence reads: CSATENQETQYF. For the CDR3, the DNA is TGCAGTGCCACGGAAAATCAAGAGACCCAGTACTTC.

This clonotype was counted ten times or more. This chain joins TRBV20-1 and TRBJ2-7; D is possibly TRBD1 (6 bases). V gave up 1 base and J gave up 2 bases, with 15 bases separating them. Germline CDR1 DFQATT, CDR2 SNEGSKA (reference sequence). The CDR3 is made up of 15 amino acids. The CDR3 loop reads CSARGLTGPPYEQYF. The CDR3 DNA sequence: TGCAGTGCTAGAGGCTTGACAGGTCCCCCCTACGAGCAGTACTTC.

This clonotype was counted ten times or more. The CDR3 coding sequence is TGCAGTGCTTTCCTTGGACTAGCCGGCACCGGGGAGCTGTTTTTT. Amino acids: CSAFLGLAGTGELFF. V and J are TRBV20-1 and TRBJ2-2; 8 bases map to TRBD2. Germline V gives CDR1 DFQATT, CDR2 SNEGSKA (reference sequence). The CDR3 runs 15 residues. The J segment lost 4 bases and the V segment lost 5 bases, leaving 9 bases of the junction unmatched.

This clonotype was counted at least ten times. The chain combines TRBV12-3 or TRBV12-4 with TRBJ1-3; TRBD1 might be the D (5 bases). This CDR3 is 14 amino acids long. The V end was cut by 6 bases, the J end by 6 bases, with 15 bases between. CDR3 amino acids: CASSLAARVNTIYF. The CDR3 nucleotides are TGTGCCAGCAGCCTGGCGGCCAGGGTAAACACCATATATTTT.

At least ten counts were recorded for this clonotype. The chain links TRBV7-8 to TRBJ2-2; no clear D. The ends were cut back, 0 bases at V and 0 bases at J, with 2 bases in the middle. This CDR3 spans 14 amino acids. Germline V gene lookup returns CDR1 SGHVS and CDR2 FQNEAQ. CDR3 in DNA: TGTGCCAGCAGCTTAGCTCCGAACACCGGGGAGCTGTTTTTT. Translated, it gives CASSLAPNTGELFF.

As to this clonotype: A much larger clonotype is one base distant, so this may be a read error. The V gene is TRBV5-1, the J gene TRBJ2-1; TRBD1 might be the D (6 bases). The CDR3 length is 15 residues. V was shortened by 4 bases and J by 3 bases, with 14 bases between the two germline ends. Germline CDR1 is SGHRS and CDR2 is YFSETQ. The CDR3 sequence: CASSGGRSYYNEQFF. The CDR3 DNA follows: TGCGCCAGCAGCGGGGGCCGGAGCTACTACAATGAGCAGTTCTTC.

The rearrangement joins TRBV7-3 to TRBJ2-3; the match to TRBD1 covers 9 bases. The CDR3 is made up of 14 amino acids. CDR1 SGHTA and CDR2 FQGTGA come from the germline V gene. The trim removed 5 bases at V and 4 bases at J, leaving 4 bases unmatched. DNA for the CDR3: TGTGCCAGCAGCCCGGACAGGGGACCAGATACGCAGTATTTT. Amino acid sequence: CASSPDRGPDTQYF.

This clonotype appeared many times. The chain carries TRBV7-9 and TRBJ2-7; D is possibly TRBD2 (6 bases). Germline V CDR1 and CDR2: SEHNR, FQNEAQ (reference sequence). The CDR3 runs to 14 residues. V gave up 5 bases and J gave up 1 base, with 12 bases separating them. CDR3 amino acids: CASSASGLSYEQYF. The CDR3 DNA sequence: TGTGCCAGCAGCGCAAGCGGGCTTTCCTACGAGCAGTACTTC. Together with reference TRBV7-9 and TRBJ2-7, the CDR3 gives the full variable domain: DTGVSQNPRHKITKRGQNVTFRCDPISEHNRLYWYRQTLGQGPEFLTYFQNEAQLEKSRLLSDRFSAERPKGSFSTLEIQRTEQGDSAMYLCASSASGLSYEQYFGPGTRLTVT.

This clonotype has a count of ten or more. The CDR3 loop is CASSLTGGDLDNEQFF. The CDR3 DNA follows: TGCGCCAGCAGCTTGACGGGAGGTGACCTTGACAATGAGCAGTTCTTC. The chain is built from TRBV5-1 and TRBJ2-1, with 7 bases lining up with TRBD2. Germline lookup yields CDR1 SGHRS and CDR2 YFSETQ. With 1 base clipped from V and 5 bases from J, the junction kept 9 bases outside the gene matches. The CDR3 totals 16 residues. The complete variable domain, with remaining parts taken from reference TRBV5-1 and TRBJ2-1, reads KAGVTQTPRYLIKTRGQQVTLSCSPISGHRSVSWYQQTPGQGLQFLFEYFSETQRNKGNFPGRFSGRQFSNSRSEMNVSTLELGDSALYLCASSLTGGDLDNEQFFGPGTRLTVL.

This clonotype was counted ten times or more. This rearrangement joins TRBV6-4 to TRBJ2-1; 12 bases align to TRBD2. CDR3 length: 16 residues. Losses at the gene ends were 3 bases for V and 4 bases for J; bases not matched to a gene: 4. Germline V CDR1 and CDR2: MRHNA, SNTAGT. In nucleotides, the CDR3 is TGTGCCAGCAGTGAGCTAGCGGGAGGGCGATACAATGAGCAGTTCTTC. As protein: CASSELAGGRYNEQFF.

This clonotype was observed many times. V gene TRBV30 combines with J gene TRBJ1-5; 9 bases map to TRBD1. Per the germline V gene, CDR1 is GTSNPN and CDR2 is SVGIG (reference sequence). V was clipped by 2 bases and J by 5 bases; unmatched bases: 7. The CDR3 loop spans 15 amino acids. CDR3 bases: TGTGCCTGGAGTACCCGGGACAGGGACCATCAGCCCCAGCATTTT. Translating gives CAWSTRDRDHQPQHF.

This clonotype was recorded many times. J is TRBJ1-1 and V is TRBV30; no clear D gene. The CDR3 runs to 16 residues. Germline CDR1 and CDR2: GTSNPN and SVGIG (reference sequence). V shed 1 base and J shed 10 bases, with 25 bases lying between them. CDR3 DNA sequence: TGTGCCTGGAGTGGCGGGCCCGTTCCCCGACCAAAGGGAGCTTTCTTT. This codes for CAWSGGPVPRPKGAFF.

In this sample, this clonotype turned up many times. The chain is built from TRBV21-1 and TRBJ1-6. TRBV21-1 represents a pseudogene. This CDR3 spans 10 amino acids. The CDR3 loop reads CASIYSPLHF. Written as DNA, the CDR3 is TGTGCCAGCATATATTCACCCCTCCACTTT.